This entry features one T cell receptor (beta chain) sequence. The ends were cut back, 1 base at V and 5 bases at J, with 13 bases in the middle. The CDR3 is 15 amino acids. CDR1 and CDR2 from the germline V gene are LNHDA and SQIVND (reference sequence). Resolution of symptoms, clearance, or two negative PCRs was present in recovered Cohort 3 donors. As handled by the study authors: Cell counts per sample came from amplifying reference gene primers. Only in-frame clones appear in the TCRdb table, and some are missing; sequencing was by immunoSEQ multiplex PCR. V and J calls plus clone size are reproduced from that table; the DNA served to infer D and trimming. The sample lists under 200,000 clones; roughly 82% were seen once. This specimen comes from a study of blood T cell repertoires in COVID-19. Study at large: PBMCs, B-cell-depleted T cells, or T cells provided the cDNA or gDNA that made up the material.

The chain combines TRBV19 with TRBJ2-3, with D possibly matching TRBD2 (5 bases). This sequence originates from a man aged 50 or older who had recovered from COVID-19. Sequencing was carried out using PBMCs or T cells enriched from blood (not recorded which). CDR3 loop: CASSIGGVRGDTQYF. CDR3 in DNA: TGTGCCAGTAGTATAGGTGGCGTTCGGGGAGATACGCAGTATTTT.